Listed below are T cell receptor beta chains from one sample, sequenced in a study of brain T cells in children with intractable seizures. Sequenced by immunoSEQ multiplex PCR; TCRdb stores in-frame clones only, minus some. The profile shows about 22,000 clones, 94% of them singletons. The material sequenced was peripheral blood, taken at surgery. These receptors were taken from a boy between 5 and 17 years old with focal cortical dysplasia and intractable seizures. The CDR3 runs from the conserved cysteine through the conserved F or W. Clone size is shown for a subset of rows, as once, few, many or a class of expanded clone.

v_gene	j_gene	len	abundance	CDR3aa
TRBV19	TRBJ2-2	15	NA	CASSEQGRYTGELFF
TRBV18	TRBJ2-3	17	NA	CASSLGTSGRRVDTQYF
TRBV11-2	TRBJ2-1	15	NA	CASSVSRDRVGARFF
TRBV9	TRBJ2-1	15	NA	CASSPSGRASDEQFF
TRBV12-3/TRBV12-4	TRBJ2-1	13	NA	CASSSDPYNEQFF
TRBV12-3/TRBV12-4	TRBJ1-1	13	NA	CAVHRGQNTEAFF
TRBV11-2	TRBJ2-1	13	NA	CASSSDRGDEQFF
TRBV7-9	TRBJ2-2	16	NA	CASSPRAGQNTGELFF
TRBV30	TRBJ2-3	16	NA	CAWTHPHRVSTDTQYF
TRBV20-1	TRBJ1-2	14	NA	CSASVYGGDYGYTF
TRBV6-5	TRBJ1-6	15	NA	CASSLGGDPNSPLHF
TRBV24-1	TRBJ2-3	14	NA	CATSETGTGATQYF
TRBV24-1	TRBJ2-1	13	NA	CATSAVRTNEQFF
TRBV2	TRBJ2-7	15	NA	CASSEGGALANEQYF
TRBV10-3	TRBJ2-3	15	once	CAISQWTASTDTQYF
TRBV4-1	TRBJ2-2	15	NA	CASSYNRGGTGELFF
TRBV2	TRBJ2-5	13	NA	CASSEQGLETQYF
TRBV5-4	TRBJ1-1	16	NA	CASSLGTVKLNTEAFF
TRBV7-3	TRBJ1-1	15	NA	CASSLYGGSNTEAFF
TRBV27	TRBJ2-1	15	NA	CASTSGESTYNEQFF
TRBV7-9	TRBJ1-5	14	NA	CASSLVTGDQPQHF
TRBV19	TRBJ1-1	14	NA	CASRFQGGDTEAFF
TRBV6-4	TRBJ2-1	13	few	CASSGGSYNEQFF
TRBV28	TRBJ2-5	15	NA	CASSPQRGGGETQYF
TRBV10-2	TRBJ1-2	13	NA	CASRKEGLYGYTF
TRBV7-8	TRBJ1-2	13	NA	CASSALTGNGYTF
TRBV5-4	TRBJ2-1	11	NA	CASSWESHMFF
TRBV6-6	TRBJ1-2	15	NA	CASSYSAEANYGYTF
TRBV6-2/TRBV6-3	TRBJ1-2	13	NA	CASSQRQNYGYTF
TRBV18	TRBJ2-3	19	NA	CASSPPGTSGGIYTDTQYF
TRBV5-1	TRBJ1-2	15	once	CASSLGRATNYGYTF
TRBV27	TRBJ1-1	16	NA	CASSREVKGRNTEAFF
TRBV6-5	TRBJ2-2	15	NA	CASRMTGGSTGELFF
TRBV27	TRBJ1-6	16	NA	CASSSIQGSMSSPLHF
TRBV4-1	TRBJ2-7	14	NA	CASSLDTFSYEQYF
TRBV7-9	TRBJ2-1	14	NA	CASSWTSGDYEQFF
TRBV27	TRBJ2-7	13	NA	CASSPRQGGEQYF